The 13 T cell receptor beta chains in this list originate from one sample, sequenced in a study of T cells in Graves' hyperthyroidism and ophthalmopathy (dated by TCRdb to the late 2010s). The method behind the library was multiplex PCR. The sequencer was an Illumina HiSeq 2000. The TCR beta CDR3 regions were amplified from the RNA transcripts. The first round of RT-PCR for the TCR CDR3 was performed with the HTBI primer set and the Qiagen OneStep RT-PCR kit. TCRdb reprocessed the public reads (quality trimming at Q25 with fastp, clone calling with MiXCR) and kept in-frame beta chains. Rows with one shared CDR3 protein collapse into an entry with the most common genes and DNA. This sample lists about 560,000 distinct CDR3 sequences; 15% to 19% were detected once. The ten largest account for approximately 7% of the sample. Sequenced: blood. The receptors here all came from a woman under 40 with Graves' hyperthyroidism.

CDR3 sequence: CASSLLPAQVQETQYF. CDR3 DNA sequence: TGCGCCAGCAGCCTCCTCCCGGCACAGGTTCAAGAGACCCAGTACTTC. This chain uses TRBV4-1 with TRBJ2-5; a weak D match, TRBD1 (5 bases). Trimming pared 4 bases from V and 2 bases from J, leaving 17 bases between. This CDR3 contains 16 residues. Germline CDR1 and CDR2: MGHRA and YSYEKL.

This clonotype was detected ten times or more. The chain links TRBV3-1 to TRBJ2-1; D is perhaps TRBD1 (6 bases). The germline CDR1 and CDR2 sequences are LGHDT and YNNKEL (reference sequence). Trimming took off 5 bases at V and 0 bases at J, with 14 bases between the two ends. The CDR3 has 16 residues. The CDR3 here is CASSSARGSSYNEQFF. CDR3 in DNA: TGTGCCAGCAGCTCGGCTAGGGGGAGCTCCTACAATGAGCAGTTCTTC.

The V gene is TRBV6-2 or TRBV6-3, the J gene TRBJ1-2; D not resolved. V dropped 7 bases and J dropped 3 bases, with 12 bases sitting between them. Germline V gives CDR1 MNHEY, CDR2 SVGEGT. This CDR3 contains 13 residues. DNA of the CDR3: TGTGCCAGCATGGGCAGCCAAGACTATGGCTACACCTTC. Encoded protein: CASMGSQDYGYTF.

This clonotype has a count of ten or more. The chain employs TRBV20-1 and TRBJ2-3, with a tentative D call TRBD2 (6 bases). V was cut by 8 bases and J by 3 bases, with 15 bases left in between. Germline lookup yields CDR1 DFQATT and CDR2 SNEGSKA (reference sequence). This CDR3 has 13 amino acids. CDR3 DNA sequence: TGCAGTACTCCGGGAGTCGGGACAGATACGCAGTATTTT. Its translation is CSTPGVGTDTQYF.

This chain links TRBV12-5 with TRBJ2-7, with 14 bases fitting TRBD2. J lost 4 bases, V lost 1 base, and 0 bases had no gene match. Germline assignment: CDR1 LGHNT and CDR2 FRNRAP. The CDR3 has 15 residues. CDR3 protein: CASGLGTSGRYEQYF. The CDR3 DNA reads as TGTGCTAGTGGTTTGGGGACTAGCGGGAGGTACGAGCAGTACTTC.

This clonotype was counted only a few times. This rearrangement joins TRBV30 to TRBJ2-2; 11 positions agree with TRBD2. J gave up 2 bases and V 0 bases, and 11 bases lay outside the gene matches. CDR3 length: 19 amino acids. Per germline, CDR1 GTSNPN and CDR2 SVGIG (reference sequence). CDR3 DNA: TGTGCCTGGAGTGTACCGCTTGGACTAGCGGGTACCAACACCGGGGAGCTGTTTTTT. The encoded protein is CAWSVPLGLAGTNTGELFF. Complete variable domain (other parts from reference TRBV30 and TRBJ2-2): SQTIHQWPATLVQPVGSPLSLECTVEGTSNPNLYWYRQAAGRGLQLLFYSVGIGQISSEVPQNLSASRPQDRQFILSSKKLLLSDSGFYLCAWSVPLGLAGTNTGELFFGEGSRLTVL.

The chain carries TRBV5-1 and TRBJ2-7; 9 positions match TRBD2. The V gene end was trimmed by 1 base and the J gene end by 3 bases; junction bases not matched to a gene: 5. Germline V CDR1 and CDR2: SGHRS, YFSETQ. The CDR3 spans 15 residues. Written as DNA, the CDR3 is TGCGCCAGCAGCTTGAGCGGGAGGCCCGACTACGAGCAGTACTTC. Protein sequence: CASSLSGRPDYEQYF.

Here the CDR3 DNA reads TGCGCCAGCAGCCCGTTCGGGACAGGGAGGGAAAAACTGTTTTTT. Translating gives CASSPFGTGREKLFF. The rearrangement links TRBV5-1 to TRBJ1-4, with 9 bases fitting TRBD1. J was trimmed by 8 bases and V by 4 bases; bases with no gene match: 9. CDR1 and CDR2 (germline): SGHRS, YFSETQ. The CDR3 is 15 amino acids. The complete variable domain, with remaining parts taken from reference TRBV5-1 and TRBJ1-4, reads KAGVTQTPRYLIKTRGQQVTLSCSPISGHRSVSWYQQTPGQGLQFLFEYFSETQRNKGNFPGRFSGRQFSNSRSEMNVSTLELGDSALYLCASSPFGTGREKLFFGSGTQLSVL.

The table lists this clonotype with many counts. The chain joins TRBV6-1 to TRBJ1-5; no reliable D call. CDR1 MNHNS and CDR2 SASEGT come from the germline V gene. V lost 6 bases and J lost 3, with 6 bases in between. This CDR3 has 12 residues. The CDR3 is CASRGPNQPQHF. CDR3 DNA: TGTGCCAGCAGGGGCCCCAATCAGCCCCAGCATTTT.

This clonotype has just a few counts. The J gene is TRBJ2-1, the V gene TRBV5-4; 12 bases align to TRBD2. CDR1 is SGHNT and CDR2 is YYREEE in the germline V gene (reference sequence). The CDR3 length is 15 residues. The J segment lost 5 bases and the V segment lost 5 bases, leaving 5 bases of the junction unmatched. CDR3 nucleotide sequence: TGTGCCAGCAGATTGACTAGCGGGAGAAACAATGAGCAGTTCTTC. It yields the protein CASRLTSGRNNEQFF.

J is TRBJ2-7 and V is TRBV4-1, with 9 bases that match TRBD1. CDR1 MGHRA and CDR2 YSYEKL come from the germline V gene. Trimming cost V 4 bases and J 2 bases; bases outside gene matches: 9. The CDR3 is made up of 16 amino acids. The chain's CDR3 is CASSPIGDRVTYEQYF. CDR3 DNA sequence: TGCGCCAGCAGCCCCATCGGGGACAGGGTTACCTACGAGCAGTACTTC.

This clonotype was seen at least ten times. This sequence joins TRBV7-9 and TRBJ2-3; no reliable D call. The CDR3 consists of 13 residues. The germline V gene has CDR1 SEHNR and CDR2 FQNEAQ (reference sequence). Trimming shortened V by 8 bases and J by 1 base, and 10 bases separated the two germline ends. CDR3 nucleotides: TGTGCCAGCGGGAAGGGCCGCACAGATACGCAGTATTTT. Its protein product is CASGKGRTDTQYF. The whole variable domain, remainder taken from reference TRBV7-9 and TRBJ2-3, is DTGVSQNPRHKITKRGQNVTFRCDPISEHNRLYWYRQTLGQGPEFLTYFQNEAQLEKSRLLSDRFSAERPKGSFSTLEIQRTEQGDSAMYLCASGKGRTDTQYFGPGTRLTVL.

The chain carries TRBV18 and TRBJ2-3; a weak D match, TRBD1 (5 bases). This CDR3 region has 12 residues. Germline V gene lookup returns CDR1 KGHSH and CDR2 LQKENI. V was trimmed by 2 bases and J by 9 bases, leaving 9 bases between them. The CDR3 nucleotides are TGTGCCAGCTCACCAAGCCCAGGGACGCAGTATTTT. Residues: CASSPSPGTQYF.